This T cell receptor beta chain was sequenced in a study of OX40 agonist ivuxolimab in advanced cancers. Looking at the study overall: Ivuxolimab is a fully human IgG2 antibody that activates OX40 (CD134). Study-wide findings and caveats: More expanded clones were seen, on average, in CD8+ T cells than in CD4+. Partial responders receiving 0.1-3.0 mg/kg showed among the lowest clonal expansion. Certain nonresponders additionally had low normalized T-cell clonal expansion.

Germline CDR1 reads SGHRS; CDR2 reads YFSETQ. Losses at the gene ends were 0 bases for V and 1 base for J; bases not matched to a gene: 4. CDR3 size: 15 residues. Clones were read by immunoSEQ multiplex PCR, and TCRdb kept only the in-frame ones, dropping some. The profile shows more than 50,000 clones, approximately 86% of them singletons. As to this clone: Its antigen is as yet unknown.

The source of this sequence is an adult with an advanced solid tumor such as melanoma, head and neck, liver or kidney cancer. This material consisted of CD4+ or CD8+ T cells sorted from blood, taken in a trial of the OX40 agonist ivuxolimab. The rearrangement uses TRBV5-1 and TRBJ2-7; 7 nucleotides align to TRBD1. The CDR3 loop reads CASSLVGRGSYEQYF. The CDR3 DNA is TGCGCCAGCAGCTTGGTTGGCAGGGGGTCCTACGAGCAGTACTTC.